Below, 6 T cell receptor beta chains from the same sample are listed, as sequenced in a study of shared clonotypes between healthy human individuals. TCRdb's copy holds only in-frame clones and misses some; the assay was immunoSEQ multiplex PCR. This sample has around 1.1 million clones, with approximately 75% found just once. The sequenced sample consisted of memory CD4+ T cells from PBMCs. This sample's subset: CD45RA-negative fraction. The origin of the receptors is a man younger than 35 in good health. Some clones in this sample may be carry-over from other donors' samples.

The V call is TRBV6-1, the J call TRBJ1-5, with D uncertain. The ends were cut back, 6 bases at V and 2 bases at J, with 14 bases in the middle. The CDR3 is 15 residues long. The V gene's germline CDR1 is MNHNS and CDR2 SASEGT. DNA of the CDR3: TGTGCCAGCAGGGTCCGGATTGAGGGCAATCAGCCCCAGCATTTT. Residues: CASRVRIEGNQPQHF.

This chain uses TRBV6-6 with TRBJ2-7; 9 bases fit TRBD1. V lost 0 bases and J lost 5; bases outside the gene matches: 5. Germline loops: CDR1 MNHNY, CDR2 SVGAGI (reference sequence). CDR3 length equals 15 residues. CDR3 nucleotide sequence: TGTGCCAGCAGTTACTCGGGACAGGGTAGGAACGAGCAGTACTTC. As protein: CASSYSGQGRNEQYF.

The chain employs TRBV7-2 and TRBJ2-5; D unresolved. CDR1 is SGHTA and CDR2 is FQGNSA in the germline V gene. V lost 5 bases, J lost 0 bases, and 7 bases lay in between. This CDR3 has 13 residues. The CDR3 DNA follows: TGTGCCAGCAGCCTTCAGAACCAAGAGACCCAGTACTTC. It specifies CASSLQNQETQYF.

The rearrangement links TRBV19 to TRBJ1-1; D perhaps matches TRBD1 (6 bases). The CDR3 is 12 residues long. The germline CDR1 and CDR2 sequences are LNHDA and SQIVND (reference sequence). The V and J ends lost 7 bases and 6 bases respectively, with 12 bases between them. The CDR3 region has the DNA TGTGCCAGTATTCGGGACACGGCTGAAGCTTTCTTT. Its protein is CASIRDTAEAFF.

Concerning this clone: This sample also contains other DNA sequences that code for the same CDR3. The J gene is TRBJ2-2, the V gene TRBV28; D remains unclear. The V gene's germline CDR1 is MDHEN and CDR2 SYDVKM. This CDR3 has 13 residues. Trimming removed 5 bases at V and 4 bases at J, with 8 bases between. The CDR3: CASSPGGTGELFF. The CDR3 DNA reads as TGTGCCAGCAGTCCCGGTGGCACCGGGGAGCTGTTTTTT.

This chain connects TRBV30 to TRBJ1-2; 10 bases align to TRBD1. This CDR3 has 15 amino acids. The ends lost 3 bases at V and 4 bases at J; junction bases unmatched: 8. Germline CDR1 GTSNPN, CDR2 SVGIG (reference sequence). Here the CDR3 reads CAWRATGTGAYGYTF. For the CDR3, the DNA is TGTGCCTGGAGGGCTACCGGGACAGGGGCCTATGGCTACACCTTC.